Listed below are T cell receptor beta chains from one sample, sequenced in a study of cytomegalovirus exposure and HLA in healthy donors. The data were produced by immunoSEQ multiplex PCR, yet TCRdb's version contains in-frame clones alone and is incomplete. The sample totals about 110,000 clones. Material for sequencing was PBMCs. The source of these receptors is a man aged 30 to 39 in good health and CMV-seronegative. CDR3s include the opening cysteine and the closing phenylalanine or tryptophan. Each record gives: D gene, V gene, J gene, CDR3 DNA, CDR3 protein. The D gene is left open where the match is weak.

>TRBD2|TRBV7-9|TRBJ2-1
TGTGCCAGCAGCCCGGGGGGAGGGGCCCTTCGCAATGAGCAGTTCTTC
CASSPGGGALRNEQFF
>.|TRBV21-1|TRBJ1-1
TGTGCCAGCAGCAGATTCGGGACATTTAACACTGAAGCTTTCTTT
CASSRFGTFNTEAFF
>TRBD2|TRBV7-9|TRBJ2-2
TGTGCCAGCAGCCCCGGGGGGGCTAGCACCGGGGAGCTGTTTTTT
CASSPGGASTGELFF
>TRBD2|TRBV7-6|TRBJ2-5
TGTGCCAGCAGCGCCCGGCGGGCTAGCGGGGGGGGTCAAGAGACCCAGTACTTC
CASSARRASGGGQETQYF
>TRBD1|TRBV5-4|TRBJ1-1
TGTGCCAGCAGCTTGCGGACAGGGGGCACTGAAGCTTTCTTT
CASSLRTGGTEAFF
>.|TRBV6-6|TRBJ2-2
TGTGCCAGCAGTCAACGACAGCAGACCGGGGAGCTGTTTTTT
CASSQRQQTGELFF
>TRBD1|TRBV6-1|TRBJ2-7
TGTGCCAGCAGCGCACAGACAGGGGGCTCCTACGAGCAGTACTTC
CASSAQTGGSYEQYF
>TRBD1|TRBV9|TRBJ1-3
TGTGCCAGCAGCGTAGGGGACAGGGTGTCGGGAAACACCATATATTTT
CASSVGDRVSGNTIYF
>TRBD2|TRBV5-4|TRBJ2-2
TGTGCCAGCAGCTTGACTAGCGAATCCGGGGAGCTGTTTTTT
CASSLTSESGELFF
>.|TRBV19|TRBJ1-1
TGTGCCAGTAGTCTCCGGGGGAGAGACACTGAAGCTTTCTTT
CASSLRGRDTEAFF
>.|TRBV27|TRBJ2-7
TGTGCCAGCAGTTCCATCCGCCTGAGCGAGCAGTACTTC
CASSSIRLSEQYF
>TRBD2|TRBV4-2|TRBJ2-7
TGTGCCAGCAGCCAAGGCGAACTAGCGGGCGGGTACGAGCAGTACTTC
CASSQGELAGGYEQYF
>TRBD1|TRBV27|TRBJ1-1
TGTGCCAGCAGTCCCGGGACAGGGCCCTTCAGGGTCACTGAAGCTTTCTTT
CASSPGTGPFRVTEAFF
>.|TRBV7-9|TRBJ1-3
TGTGCCAGCAGCCCCGGACAGAACAGAAACACCATATATTTT
CASSPGQNRNTIYF
>.|TRBV2|TRBJ1-2
TGTGCCAGCAGCGCCACAGGGAACTATGGCTACACCTTC
CASSATGNYGYTF
>.|TRBV4-3|TRBJ2-2
TGCGCCAGCAGCCAATTTACAGGGTCCGGGGAGCTGTTTTTT
CASSQFTGSGELFF
>.|TRBV27|TRBJ1-1
TGTGCCAGCAGTTTAAGACAGCTAAACACTGAAGCTTTCTTT
CASSLRQLNTEAFF
>TRBD1|TRBV4-2|TRBJ1-1
TGTGCCAGCAGCCGAAAAGTGACCGGGACAGAGATGAACACTGAAGCTTTCTTT
CASSRKVTGTEMNTEAFF
>TRBD1|TRBV6-5|TRBJ1-5
TGTGCCAGCAGTTACGGACAGGGAACCCGGCCCCAGCATTTT
CASSYGQGTRPQHF
>.|TRBV6-5|TRBJ1-1
TGTGCCAGCCACAGGGACCGGGGTGAAGCTTTCTTT
CASHRDRGEAFF
>TRBD1|TRBV6-1|TRBJ2-3
TGTGCCAGCAGTGAATGGGGACAGGGGGCAATGGGGACGCAGTATTTT
CASSEWGQGAMGTQYF
>.|TRBV5-1|TRBJ2-3
TGCGCCAGCAGCTTGGAAGCGCCCACAGATACGCAGTATTTT
CASSLEAPTDTQYF
>.|TRBV7-2|TRBJ1-5
TGTGCCAGCAGCTTAGTGATAGATCAGCCCCAGCATTTT
CASSLVIDQPQHF
>TRBD1|TRBV10-3|TRBJ1-1
TGTGCCATCACGCCAACAGGGGAGGCGAACACTGAAGCTTTCTTT
CAITPTGEANTEAFF
>.|TRBV18|TRBJ2-3
TGTGCCAGCATTTTCGCCCGGTGGAGTACCTATACGCAGTATTTT
CASIFARWSTYTQYF
>TRBD1|TRBV10-3|TRBJ1-2
TGTGCCATCAGTGAGTCAGGAGGGACAGGGGAATATGGCTACACCTTC
CAISESGGTGEYGYTF
>.|TRBV7-2|TRBJ2-1
TGTGCCAGCAGCTTAGTCGCGGGGGCCGATGATGAGCAGTTCTTC
CASSLVAGADDEQFF
>TRBD2|TRBV6-7|TRBJ2-1
TGTGCCAGCAGCCCAACCCCCACTAGCGACTACAATGAGCAGTTCTTC
CASSPTPTSDYNEQFF
>TRBD1|TRBV19|TRBJ2-6
TGTGCCAGTAGTATCAGGGGGCGAACTTTCTCTGGGGCCAACGTCCTGACTTTC
CASSIRGRTFSGANVLTF
>.|TRBV5-6|TRBJ1-2
TGTGCCAGCAGTAGGACTCCCCCCTATGGCTACACCTTC
CASSRTPPYGYTF
>TRBD2|TRBV5-1|TRBJ2-3
TGCGCCAGCAGCCCGACAGTAGCGGGAGCCACAGATACGCAGTATTTT
CASSPTVAGATDTQYF
>TRBD2|TRBV5-6|TRBJ2-3
TGTGCCAGCAGCTTGGTAGCGGGGGGGAGCACAGATACGCAGTATTTT
CASSLVAGGSTDTQYF
>.|TRBV5-1|TRBJ2-1
TGCGCCAGCAGCTCGACTGGGGAGAATGAGCAGTTCTTC
CASSSTGENEQFF
>.|TRBV19|TRBJ2-4
TGTGCCAGTAGTTATCGGGACACAGCCATTCAGTACTTC
CASSYRDTAIQYF
>.|TRBV11-1|TRBJ2-1
TGTGCCAGCAGCTACTACTACAATGAGCAGTTCTTC
CASSYYYNEQFF
>TRBD2|TRBV2|TRBJ2-5
TGTGCCAGCAGGACGGCCCTAACTAGCGGGGGGCGGGAGACCCAGTACTTC
CASRTALTSGGRETQYF
>.|TRBV19|TRBJ1-2
TGTGCCAGTACCGACTTGTCAGGGGTTGGCTACACCTTC
CASTDLSGVGYTF
>TRBD1|TRBV7-2|TRBJ1-2
TGTGCCAGCAGCCCTCGACAGGGCCTCTCGGATCGTAATGGCTACACCTTC
CASSPRQGLSDRNGYTF
>TRBD2|TRBV9|TRBJ2-7
TGTGCCAGCAGCGTAGTCGGACTAGCGGGGTCCTACGAGCAGTACTTC
CASSVVGLAGSYEQYF
>.|TRBV9|TRBJ2-3
TGTGCCAGCAGCGTAAGCGGGCGCATCGATACGCAGTATTTT
CASSVSGRIDTQYF
>TRBD1|TRBV7-8|TRBJ1-4
TGTGCCAGCAGCTTCCGGGACAGGGATGAAAAACTGTTTTTT
CASSFRDRDEKLFF
>.|TRBV5-1|TRBJ1-4
TGCGCCAGCAGCTCACGTATGAGGGCGGGTGAAAAACTGTTTTTT
CASSSRMRAGEKLFF
>.|TRBV9|TRBJ1-5
TGTGCCAGCAGCGTAGGGGCCGAACCGAATCAGCCCCAGCATTTT
CASSVGAEPNQPQHF
>.|TRBV5-1|TRBJ2-5
TGCGCCAGCAGCTTGGGACAGCCAGAGACCCAGTACTTC
CASSLGQPETQYF
>.|TRBV10-2|TRBJ2-7
TGCGCCAGCAGCCCCGACACCGACGAGCAGTACTTC
CASSPDTDEQYF
>TRBD1|TRBV18|TRBJ1-2
TGTGCCAGCTCAATCACCTTAGACAGGGACGGCGGCTACACCTTC
CASSITLDRDGGYTF
>TRBD1|TRBV29-1|TRBJ2-5
TGCAGCGTTGTATGGGACAGGGCCCAAGAGACCCAGTACTTC
CSVVWDRAQETQYF
>TRBD1|TRBV5-1|TRBJ2-5
TGCGCCAGCAGCTCAACTCCCGGGACAGGTCTAACCCAGTACTTC
CASSSTPGTGLTQYF
>TRBD1|TRBV5-4|TRBJ1-1
TGTGCCAGCAGCTCACCTCAGGGGGCGGGCACCTGGTCATCTGAAGCTTTCTTT
CASSSPQGAGTWSSEAFF
>TRBD1|TRBV25-1|TRBJ1-3
TGTGCCAGCAGCGGACAGGGGAACGGAAACACCATATATTTT
CASSGQGNGNTIYF
>.|TRBV9|TRBJ1-5
TGTGCCAGCAGCACAGGGTTGGGCAATCAGCCCCAGCATTTT
CASSTGLGNQPQHF